This T cell receptor beta chain was identified during a study of blood T cell repertoires in COVID-19 (dated by TCRdb to the early 2020s). Turning to the overall study: Samples from collaborators originated in the United States, Italy and Spain and spanned both the acute and convalescent phases of COVID-19. The dataset comprised deeply sampled blood TCRbeta repertoires from subjects exposed to, actively infected with, or recovered from COVID-19. The samples were drawn from two sources: the first 160 participants of the ongoing ImmuneRACE study, and some 1,300 subjects contributed by 6 global collaborators. The repertoires were made available in a free public database intended to serve as a resource for research on the immune response to SARS-CoV-2. The material from the prospective study consisted of cDNA or gDNA derived from T cells, B-cell-depleted T cells, or PBMCs. Where available, HLA class I and class II types were obtained from metadata supplied by the sample provider rather than from assay-based typing. Sample metadata almost always included a de-identified subject ID, COVID-19 status, age in years and sex.

What the study reported, not specific to this receptor: The quantity of clinical and demographic metadata differed by source and by participant and was supplied without curation.

The CDR3 goes from the cysteine to the phenylalanine over 17 residues. Of all the DNA, just the CDR3 is kept, 51 bases in frame from base 1. The germline V gene specifies MNHEY as CDR1 and SVGEGT as CDR2. V is shortened by 5 bases, J by 4 bases, and the region joining them spans 23 bases. The immunoSEQ Assay, a bias-controlled multiplex PCR, was used to amplify TCRbeta CDR3 regions from genomic DNA. Processing in the source paper ran as follows. The number of nucleated cells in each sample was estimated from the amplification of reference gene primers within the assay. Sequence reads were collapsed and filtered to measure the absolute abundance of every unique TCRbeta CDR3 rearrangement. For each sample, productive Simpson clonality was calculated as the square root of Simpson's diversity index across productive rearrangements. TCRdb carries this immuneACCESS record with in-frame sequences only. Its versions omit some clonotypes, under half of them owing to an unresolved V gene in the studies checked, with the rest unexplained. From that table come the V and J calls and clone size; the DNA was used to work out D and trimming. Counted in this sample were about 99,000 clones; roughly 90% of them appeared once. The top ten clonotypes cover roughly 6% of the sample.

Each collaborating institution followed its own protocols to collect whole blood in K2EDTA tubes. For TCRbeta analysis, collaborators shipped samples as frozen whole blood, isolated PBMCs, or DNA extracted from either of those sample types. Notes on this clone: Its cognate antigen has yet to be identified. No much larger clonotype is one base removed from it; base qualities were not supplied.

The sequencing input was peripheral blood. The chain employs TRBV6-2 or TRBV6-3 and TRBJ2-5; 7 matching bases give a weak D call of TRBD1. The TCR originated in a human donor in a cohort sampled during active COVID-19. The CDR3 loop reads CASSQPGQLIAAETQYF. The DNA reads TGTGCCAGCAGTCAACCGGGACAGCTTATAGCGGCAGAGACCCAGTACTTC.